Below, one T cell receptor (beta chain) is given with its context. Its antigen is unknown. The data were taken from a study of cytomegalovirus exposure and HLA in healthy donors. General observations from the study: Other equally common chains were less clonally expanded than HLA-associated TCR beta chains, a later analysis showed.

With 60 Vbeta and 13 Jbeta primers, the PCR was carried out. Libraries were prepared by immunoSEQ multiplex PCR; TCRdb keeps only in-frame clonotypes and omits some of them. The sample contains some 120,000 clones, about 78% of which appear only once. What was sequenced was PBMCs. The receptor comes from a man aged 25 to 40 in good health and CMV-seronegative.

Here the CDR3 reads CASSLGLMGGTEAFF. CDR3 nucleotides: TGCGCCAGCAGCTTGGGACTAATGGGGGGCACTGAAGCTTTCTTT. This chain uses TRBV5-1 with TRBJ1-1; D possibly corresponds to TRBD1 (5 bases). The germline gives CDR1 SGHRS, CDR2 YFSETQ. This CDR3 has 15 residues. The V gene lost 0 bases and the J gene lost 4 bases, with 13 bases spanning the gap.